The 14 T cell receptor beta chains given below trace back to one sample, sequenced in a study of T-cell memory formation after mild COVID-19. TCRdb analysed the 5' RACE reads with MiXCR anew, one entry per CDR3 protein. Seen here are approximately 210,000 distinct CDR3 sequences, roughly 30% observed once, and the top ten hold approximately 10%. The sample taken for sequencing was PBMCs or a T cell subset sorted from them (not recorded which). The receptor set was obtained from an adult woman who had mild COVID-19 (a few samples of this study predate the infection). Cell type and time point are not known.

This chain links TRBV5-6 with TRBJ2-5; TRBD1 might be the D (6 bases). Germline values: CDR1 SGHDT, CDR2 YYEEEE. The CDR3 covers 15 residues. V shed 4 bases and J shed 4 bases, with 17 bases lying between them. The CDR3 region is CASSHGAGVGETQYF. CDR3 DNA: TGTGCCAGCAGCCACGGCGCAGGGGTAGGAGAGACCCAGTACTTC.

The rearrangement uses TRBV30 and TRBJ2-1; D is perhaps TRBD1 (5 bases). CDR3 size: 13 residues. The germline V gene encodes CDR1 GTSNPN and CDR2 SVGIG (reference sequence). Trimming removed 0 bases at V and 4 bases at J, with 7 bases between. Written as DNA, the CDR3 is TGTGCCTGGAGTGTACGACAGTACAATGAGCAGTTCTTC. Protein product: CAWSVRQYNEQFF.

J is TRBJ2-1 and V is TRBV9; 10 nucleotides align to TRBD2. V gave up 0 bases and J gave up 7 bases; unmatched junction bases: 4. This CDR3 is built from 15 residues. Germline CDR1 and CDR2: SGDLS and YYNGEE. CDR3 protein: CASSVGASGSNEQFF. CDR3 nucleotide sequence: TGTGCCAGCAGCGTAGGAGCTAGCGGGAGTAATGAGCAGTTCTTC.

This clonotype was counted only a few times. V and J are TRBV13 and TRBJ2-1; 8 positions match TRBD2. V was clipped by 8 bases and J by 3 bases; unmatched bases: 9. Germline assignment: CDR1 PRHDT and CDR2 FYEKMQ (reference sequence). The CDR3 is made up of 15 amino acids. The CDR3 DNA reads TGTGCCAGCGGAGAGGGCGGGAGGTACTACAATGAGCAGTTCTTC. This sequence encodes CASGEGGRYYNEQFF.

A few counts support this clonotype. J is TRBJ2-1 and V is TRBV18; 9 bases are shared with TRBD2. Trimming at V came to 3 bases and at J to 8 bases, leaving 20 bases not matched to a gene. This CDR3 has 19 residues. The germline V gene encodes CDR1 KGHSH and CDR2 LQKENI. CDR3 amino acids: CASSPTVTLAGIQGDEQFF. The CDR3 DNA reads as TGTGCCAGCTCACCGACCGTGACACTAGCGGGTATCCAAGGGGATGAGCAGTTCTTC.

The chain links TRBV9 to TRBJ2-7; no clear D. The germline CDR1 and CDR2 sequences are SGDLS and YYNGEE. The CDR3 has 14 amino acids. Between the trimmed V and J ends, which lost 2 bases and 5 bases, there was a span of 14 bases. The CDR3 sequence: CASSVSNSLNEQYF. In nucleotides, the CDR3 is TGTGCCAGCAGCGTGAGTAACAGTCTAAACGAGCAGTACTTC.

For the CDR3, the DNA is TGTGCCAGCTCACCCCGGCGCTGGGGGGTCCTTAACACTGAAGCTTTCTTT. Translated, it gives CASSPRRWGVLNTEAFF. The rearrangement links TRBV18 to TRBJ1-1, with a weak D call TRBD1 (5 bases). The germline V and J ends were trimmed by 3 bases and 2 bases, with 19 bases remaining between them. The CDR3 is made up of 17 amino acids. Looked up from germline, CDR1 is KGHSH and CDR2 is LQKENI. Looking up the rest from reference TRBV18 and TRBJ1-1 gives the full variable domain: NAGVMQNPRHLVRRRGQEARLRCSPMKGHSHVYWYRQLPEEGLKFMVYLQKENIIDESGMPKERFSAEFPKEGPSILRIQQVVRGDSAAYFCASSPRRWGVLNTEAFFGQGTRLTVV.

This clonotype was detected once. The chain is built from TRBV12-3 or TRBV12-4 and TRBJ1-1; D is uncertain. This CDR3 spans 13 amino acids. The germline V and J ends were trimmed by 6 bases and 1 base, with 9 bases remaining between them. The CDR3 spells CASSGRGNTEAFF. CDR3 nucleotides: TGTGCCAGCAGCGGGAGAGGGAACACTGAAGCTTTCTTT.

This clonotype was seen a few times. This CDR3 is CATSDTTGQGAILDTQYF. In nucleotides, the CDR3 is TGTGCCACCAGTGATACGACGGGACAGGGGGCGATATTGGATACGCAGTATTTT. This chain joins TRBV24-1 and TRBJ2-3; 12 bases map to TRBD1. Germline-derived CDR1 and CDR2 are KGHDR and SFDVKD. The CDR3 length is 18 residues. V dropped 3 bases and J dropped 6; count of bases not matched to a gene: 12.

This clonotype was seen more than once but under ten times. The CDR3 protein is CASSGNLDYGYTF. CDR3 nucleotides: TGTGCCAGCAGCGGGAACCTGGACTATGGCTACACCTTC. The genes are TRBV7-9 and TRBJ1-2; no reliable D call. Looked up from germline, CDR1 is SEHNR and CDR2 is FQNEAQ (reference sequence). The CDR3 covers 13 residues. V lost 5 bases, J lost 3 bases, and 10 bases lay in between.

This clonotype was detected a few times. The chain employs TRBV7-9 and TRBJ2-7, with 9 nucleotides matching TRBD1. Germline CDR1 SEHNR, CDR2 FQNEAQ (reference sequence). The CDR3 is made up of 14 amino acids. The V and J ends lost 5 bases and 5 bases, in that order; junction bases with no gene match: 7. The CDR3 sequence is CASSTRTGADEQYF. CDR3 DNA: TGTGCCAGCAGCACTCGGACAGGGGCCGACGAGCAGTACTTC.

V is TRBV30 and J is TRBJ1-2; 9 bases line up with TRBD1. The J segment lost 3 bases and the V segment lost 3 bases, leaving 5 bases of the junction unmatched. The CDR3 has 14 residues. Germline V gene lookup returns CDR1 GTSNPN and CDR2 SVGIG (reference sequence). The DNA for the CDR3 is TGTGCCTGGAGACTGACAGGGGGGGACTATGGCTACACCTTC. Translating it yields CAWRLTGGDYGYTF.

The chain is built from TRBV12-3 or TRBV12-4 and TRBJ2-5; 8 bases agree with TRBD2. V was clipped by 9 bases and J by 2 bases; unmatched bases: 8. The CDR3 runs to 14 residues. The CDR3, as DNA: TGTGCCAGTAAAACTGGACTAGCTCAAGAGACCCAGTACTTC. Translated: CASKTGLAQETQYF.

This clonotype was seen more than once but under ten times. This chain uses TRBV4-1 with TRBJ1-6; D gene unclear. With 7 bases removed from V and 5 bases from J, the gap between germline ends came to 18 bases. Looked up from germline, CDR1 is MGHRA and CDR2 is YSYEKL. This CDR3 has 16 amino acids. The CDR3 region is CASNPDMARNNSPLHF. CDR3 bases: TGCGCCAGCAACCCCGACATGGCCAGGAATAATTCACCCCTCCACTTT.